The 2 T cell receptor beta chains given below trace back to one sample, sequenced in a study of T cells in localized non-small cell lung cancer. Sequencing used immunoSEQ multiplex PCR; TCRdb keeps in-frame clones, though not all of them. The sample consists of tens of thousands of clones, 85% to 90% of them appearing once. The sequenced sample was peripheral blood, obtained before any cancer treatment. The receptors here all came from a female donor older than 55 with stage I squamous cell lung carcinoma.

The V call is TRBV2, the J call TRBJ2-3; 9 bases align to TRBD2. After removal of 11 bases from V and 5 bases from J, the junction contained 11 bases not matched to a gene. The germline gives CDR1 SNHLY, CDR2 FYNNEI. CDR3 length: 14 amino acids. The CDR3 DNA sequence: TGTGCCGGGCGGGTAGCGGGAGAGGGAGATACGCAGTATTTT. Amino acids: CAGRVAGEGDTQYF. The full variable domain, in which reference TRBV2 and TRBJ2-3 provide the parts outside the CDR3, is EPEVTQTPSHQVTQMGQEVILRCVPISNHLYFYWYRQILGQKVEFLVSFYNNEISEKSEIFDDQFSVERPDGSNFTLKIRSTKLEDSAMYFCAGRVAGEGDTQYFGPGTRLTVL.

J is TRBJ1-1 and V is TRBV7-2; TRBD1 is a possible D gene (6 bases). CDR1 and CDR2 from the germline V gene are SGHTA and FQGNSA. The CDR3 totals 15 residues. V was cut by 4 bases and J by 5 bases, with 17 bases left in between. The CDR3 is CASSSIWGAETEAFF. CDR3 nucleotides: TGTGCCAGCAGCTCAATATGGGGGGCGGAAACTGAAGCTTTCTTT.